A single sample is the source of the 17 T cell receptor beta chains below, sequenced in a study of blood T cell repertoires in COVID-19. Profiling relied on immunoSEQ multiplex PCR, and the TCRdb table lists in-frame clones only, not all of them. Counted here are fewer than 350,000 clones, 65% to 90% occurring once; the ten biggest clones make up approximately 7.6%. Sequencing input: peripheral blood. Receptors originate from a human donor in a cohort sampled during active COVID-19.

The chain recombines TRBV15 with TRBJ1-6; no definite D call. The CDR3 runs to 14 residues. Per germline, CDR1 LNHNV and CDR2 YYDKDF (reference sequence). V was pared by 0 bases and J by 10 bases, with 10 bases between. The CDR3 spells CATSRDVGKSPLHF. Written as DNA, the CDR3 is TGTGCCACCAGCAGAGATGTCGGGAAATCACCCCTCCACTTT.

This chain uses TRBV5-1 with TRBJ2-1, with 7 bases aligning to TRBD1. The CDR3 loop spans 15 amino acids. J gave up 3 bases and V 2 bases, and 5 bases lay outside the gene matches. Germline values: CDR1 SGHRS, CDR2 YFSETQ. The CDR3 protein is CASSLGQGDYNEQFF. The CDR3 DNA follows: TGCGCCAGCAGCTTAGGGCAGGGGGACTACAATGAGCAGTTCTTC.

This chain links TRBV6-5 with TRBJ2-6; D remains unclear. The germline V and J ends were trimmed by 8 bases and 0 bases, with 11 bases remaining between them. Germline V gene sequence: CDR1 MNHEY, CDR2 SVGAGI. This CDR3 has 15 amino acids. CDR3 DNA: TGTGCCAGCGCCGGTCCCCCCTCTGGGGCCAACGTCCTGACTTTC. Protein product: CASAGPPSGANVLTF.

The chain links TRBV12-5 to TRBJ1-5, with TRBD1 as a possible D gene (5 bases). V was trimmed by 1 base and J by 6 bases, leaving 10 bases between them. Germline V gives CDR1 LGHNT, CDR2 FRNRAP. This CDR3 spans 14 amino acids. Here the CDR3 reads CASGLAGRGQPQHF. The DNA of the CDR3 is TGTGCTAGTGGTTTGGCAGGGCGAGGTCAGCCCCAGCATTTT.

This clone has at least ten counts. The gene calls are TRBV3-1 (or the pseudogene TRBV3-2) and TRBJ2-7; D may be TRBD1 (5 bases). The germline V gene has CDR1 LGHDT and CDR2 YNNKEL (reference sequence). Trimming pared 4 bases from V and 7 bases from J, leaving 8 bases between. The CDR3 length is 11 residues. CDR3 in DNA: TGTGCCAGCAGCCTAGCAGGGGAGCAGTACTTC. Translation gives CASSLAGEQYF.

The chain links TRBV7-8 to TRBJ2-7, with a possible D match to TRBD1 (6 bases). The CDR3 is 13 amino acids. Trimming removed 4 bases from V and 1 base from J, with 8 bases in between. Looked up from germline, CDR1 is SGHVS and CDR2 is FQNEAQ. CDR3 nucleotide sequence: TGTGCCAGCAGCTCGGACAGTTCCTACGAGCAGTACTTC. Amino acids: CASSSDSSYEQYF.

This clone came up once. This rearrangement joins TRBV5-1 to TRBJ2-6; D is ambiguous. Germline assignment: CDR1 SGHRS and CDR2 YFSETQ. CDR3 size: 15 residues. With 0 bases removed from V and 0 bases from J, the gap between germline ends came to 4 bases. This chain's CDR3 is CASSLARSGANVLTF. The CDR3 DNA sequence: TGCGCCAGCAGCTTGGCCCGCTCTGGGGCCAACGTCCTGACTTTC. The complete variable domain, with remaining parts taken from reference TRBV5-1 and TRBJ2-6, reads KAGVTQTPRYLIKTRGQQVTLSCSPISGHRSVSWYQQTPGQGLQFLFEYFSETQRNKGNFPGRFSGRQFSNSRSEMNVSTLELGDSALYLCASSLARSGANVLTFGAGSRLTVL.

The chain employs TRBV11-1 and TRBJ2-7; tentative D call: TRBD1 (5 bases). CDR3 size: 16 residues. Per the germline V gene, CDR1 is SGHAT and CDR2 is FQDESV (reference sequence). V was clipped by 4 bases and J by 3 bases, with 19 bases between them. This CDR3 reads CASSSRISIDSYEQYF. As DNA, the CDR3 is TGTGCCAGCAGCTCCCGCATCAGTATAGACAGCTACGAGCAGTACTTC.

The rearrangement joins TRBV10-3 to TRBJ2-7; no clear D. Trimming removed 6 bases at V and 2 bases at J, with 11 bases between. Per germline, CDR1 ENHRY and CDR2 SYGVKD. This CDR3 region has 13 residues. The CDR3 nucleotides read TGTGCCATCAGCTCAGACAAGCCCTACGAGCAGTACTTC. Translated, it gives CAISSDKPYEQYF.

The chain is built from TRBV13 and TRBJ2-3, with D possibly matching TRBD2 (5 bases). CDR3 length: 14 residues. The V end was cut by 2 bases, the J end by 7 bases, with 13 bases between. CDR1 and CDR2 (germline): PRHDT, FYEKMQ (reference sequence). CDR3 residues: CASSLKKGANTQYF. As DNA, the CDR3 is TGTGCCAGCAGCTTAAAGAAGGGAGCAAATACGCAGTATTTT.

The chain combines TRBV12-3 or TRBV12-4 with TRBJ1-1, with D possibly TRBD1 on 5 matching bases. V dropped 7 bases and J dropped 1 base, with 10 bases sitting between them. This CDR3 spans 13 amino acids. The CDR3, as DNA: TGTGCCAGCACTACTACAGGGAACACTGAAGCTTTCTTT. Amino acid sequence: CASTTTGNTEAFF.

V is TRBV19 and J is TRBJ1-1; the match to TRBD1 covers 8 bases. The CDR3 spans 16 residues. The germline V gene has CDR1 LNHDA and CDR2 SQIVND (reference sequence). Trimming removed 4 bases from V and 1 base from J; junction bases left unmatched: 8. CDR3 residues: CASSSNRGLGNTEAFF. The CDR3, as DNA: TGTGCCAGTAGTAGTAACAGGGGGTTGGGGAACACTGAAGCTTTCTTT.

The chain employs TRBV5-4 and TRBJ2-5, with 8 positions matching TRBD2. V shed 0 bases and J 5 bases; nucleotides not matched to a gene: 6. Germline V gives CDR1 SGHNT, CDR2 YYREEE (reference sequence). The CDR3 consists of 15 residues. CDR3 sequence: CASSLVPGGQETQYF. The CDR3 coding sequence is TGTGCCAGCAGCTTGGTTCCGGGGGGGCAGGAGACCCAGTACTTC. Combining the CDR3 with reference TRBV5-4 and TRBJ2-5 gives the whole variable domain ETGVTQSPTHLIKTRGQQVTLRCSSQSGHNTVSWYQQALGQGPQFIFQYYREEENGRGNFPPRFSGLQFPNYSSELNVNALELDDSALYLCASSLVPGGQETQYFGPGTRLLVL.

V usage is TRBV12-3 or TRBV12-4 and J usage is TRBJ1-1, with 12 bases fitting TRBD1. After removal of 4 bases from V and 9 bases from J, the junction contained 3 bases not matched to a gene. This CDR3 contains 13 residues. The CDR3 loop reads CASSWDRGQKAFF. In DNA, the CDR3 is TGTGCCAGCAGTTGGGACAGGGGGCAGAAAGCTTTCTTT.

The chain employs TRBV24-1 and TRBJ1-5, with D possibly being TRBD1 (5 bases). Trimming left V 4 bases short and J 4 bases short, with 10 bases between. Germline V CDR1 and CDR2: KGHDR, SFDVKD. CDR3 length: 14 amino acids. The CDR3 spells CATSDQDSNQPQHF. For the CDR3, the DNA is TGTGCCACCAGTGACCAAGACAGTAATCAGCCCCAGCATTTT.

The chain is built from TRBV5-1 and TRBJ2-7; the match to TRBD1 covers 7 bases. Germline V lookup: CDR1 SGHRS, CDR2 YFSETQ. Trimming cost V 4 bases and J 3 bases; bases outside gene matches: 7. The length of the CDR3 is 14 residues. The CDR3: CASSADRDGYEQYF. In DNA form, the CDR3 reads TGCGCCAGCAGCGCCGACAGGGACGGCTACGAGCAGTACTTC.

V is TRBV18 and J is TRBJ1-1; 10 bases are shared with TRBD1. With V trimmed by 4 bases and J by 1 base, 6 bases remained unmatched. Germline-derived CDR1 and CDR2 are KGHSH and LQKENI. The CDR3 is 16 amino acids. Here the CDR3 reads CASSRLGDRGNTEAFF. CDR3 coding DNA: TGTGCCAGCTCACGTCTTGGGGACAGGGGGAACACTGAAGCTTTCTTT.